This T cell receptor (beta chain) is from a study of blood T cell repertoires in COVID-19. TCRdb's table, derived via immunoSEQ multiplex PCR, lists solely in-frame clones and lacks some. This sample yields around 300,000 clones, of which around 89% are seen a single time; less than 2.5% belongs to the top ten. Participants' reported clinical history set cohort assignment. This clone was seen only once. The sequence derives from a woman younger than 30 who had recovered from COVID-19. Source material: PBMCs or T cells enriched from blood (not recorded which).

CDR3 protein: CASSHPQGAGGYTF. CDR3 nucleotides: TGCGCCAGCAGCCATCCTCAGGGGGCAGGAGGCTACACCTTC. The chain couples TRBV4-1 to TRBJ1-2, with 8 bases matching TRBD1. Germline V CDR1 and CDR2: MGHRA, YSYEKL. The CDR3 has 14 amino acids. The J segment lost 8 bases and the V segment lost 3 bases, leaving 8 bases of the junction unmatched.